The clone carrying this TCR beta chain counts as medium-sized. Sequenced by immunoSEQ multiplex PCR; TCRdb stores in-frame clones only, minus some. The repertoire consists of about 210,000 clones, with about 80% occurring once and the leading ten covering roughly 2.6%. This sample is part of a study of blood T cell repertoires in COVID-19. Sequenced material: peripheral blood. The TCR was taken from a woman aged 40 to 49 with active or convalescent COVID-19.

In nucleotides, the CDR3 is TGTGCCAGCAGATGGCCCACGAGGACAGATACGCAGTATTTT. It yields the protein CASRWPTRTDTQYF. This chain uses TRBV6-6 with TRBJ2-3; D remains ambiguous. The CDR3 contains 14 residues. V was trimmed by 6 bases and J by 3 bases, leaving 13 bases between them. The germline V gene has CDR1 MNHNY and CDR2 SVGAGI (reference sequence).